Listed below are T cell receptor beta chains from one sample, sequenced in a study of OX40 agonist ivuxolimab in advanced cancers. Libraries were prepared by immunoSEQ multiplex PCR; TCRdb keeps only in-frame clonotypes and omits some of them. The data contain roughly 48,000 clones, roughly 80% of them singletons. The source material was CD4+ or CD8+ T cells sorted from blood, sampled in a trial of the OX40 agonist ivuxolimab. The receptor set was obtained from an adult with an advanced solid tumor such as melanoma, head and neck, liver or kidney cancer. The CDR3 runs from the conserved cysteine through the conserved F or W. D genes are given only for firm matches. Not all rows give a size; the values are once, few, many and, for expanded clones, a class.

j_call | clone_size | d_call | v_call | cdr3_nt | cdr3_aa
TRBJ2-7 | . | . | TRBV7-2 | TGTGCCAGCAGCCGATCCTACGAGCAGTACTTC | CASSRSYEQYF
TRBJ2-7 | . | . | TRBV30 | TGTGCCTGGAGTACCGGGACGGATAGCTCCTACGAGCAGTACTTC | CAWSTGTDSSYEQYF
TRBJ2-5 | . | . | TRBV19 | TGTGCCAGTAGTGCCTCTCTCTCTCTTAGACAAGAGGAGACCCAGTACTTC | CASSASLSLRQEETQYF
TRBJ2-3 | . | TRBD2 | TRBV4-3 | TGCGCCAGCAGCCAAGAGCCAGCGGGGGGTATCACAGATACGCAGTATTTT | CASSQEPAGGITDTQYF
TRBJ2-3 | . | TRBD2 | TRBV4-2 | TGTGCCAGCAGCAAGGGACTAGCGGAGGGGACTACGCAGTATTTT | CASSKGLAEGTTQYF
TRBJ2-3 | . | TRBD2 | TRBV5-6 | TGTGCCAGCAGCTGGATTAGCGGGAGGGCATTAGATACGCAGTATTTT | CASSWISGRALDTQYF
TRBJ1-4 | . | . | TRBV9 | TGTGCCAGCAGCGTAGGAGGGGCGACGGATGAAAAACTGTTTTTT | CASSVGGATDEKLFF
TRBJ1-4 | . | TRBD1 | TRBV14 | TGTGCCAGCAGCCAAGAATCTAGCGGGACAGGGCTCGAAAAACTGTTTTTT | CASSQESSGTGLEKLFF
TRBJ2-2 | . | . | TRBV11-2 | TGTGCCAGCAGCTTAGAGCCCGCGGGGGCCGGAGTCGGGGAGCTGTTTTTT | CASSLEPAGAGVGELFF
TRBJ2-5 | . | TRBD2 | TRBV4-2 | TGTGCCAGCAGCCAAGAAGGGTGGACTAGCGGGCAAGAGACCCAGTACTTC | CASSQEGWTSGQETQYF
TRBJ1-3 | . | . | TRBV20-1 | TGCAGTGCCCGAAACACCATATATTTT | CSARNTIYF
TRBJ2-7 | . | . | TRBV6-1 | TGTGCCAGCAGTGAAGGCCCCGGGGCCCCTTACGAGCAGTACTTC | CASSEGPGAPYEQYF
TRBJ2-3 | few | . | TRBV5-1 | TGCGCCAGCAGCATAGACGGATCTAGCACAGATACGCAGTATTTT | CASSIDGSSTDTQYF
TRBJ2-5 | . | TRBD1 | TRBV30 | TGTGCCTGGTCCCGGGACAGGGGTTTGGAGACCCAGTACTTC | CAWSRDRGLETQYF
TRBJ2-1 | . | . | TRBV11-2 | TGTGCCAGCAGCTTTGGCGGGACGGGAAATGAGCAGTTCTTC | CASSFGGTGNEQFF
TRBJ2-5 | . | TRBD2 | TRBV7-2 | TGTGCCAGCAGCGCGATGGGTAGCGGGATACAAGAGACCCAGTACTTC | CASSAMGSGIQETQYF
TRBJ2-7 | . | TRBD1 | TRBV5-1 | TGCGCCAGCAGCTTGGGGCCGGACAGGGTTCGAGGCTACGAGCAGTACTTC | CASSLGPDRVRGYEQYF
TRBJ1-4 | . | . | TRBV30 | TGTGCCTGGAACAGGGACGGGGAAAAACTGTTTTTT | CAWNRDGEKLFF
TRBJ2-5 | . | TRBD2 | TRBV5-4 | TGTGCCAGCAGCCGAGGACTAGCGGGGGCTCAAGAGACCCAGTACTTC | CASSRGLAGAQETQYF
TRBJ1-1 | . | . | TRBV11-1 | TGTGCCAGCTCGGGTATGAACACTGAAGCTTTCTTT | CASSGMNTEAFF
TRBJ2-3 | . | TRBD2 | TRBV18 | TGTGCCAGCTCCTTGGGACTAGCGGGATCTGGTTCAGTTGGAGATACGCAGTATTTT | CASSLGLAGSGSVGDTQYF
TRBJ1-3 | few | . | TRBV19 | TGTGCCAGTAGTCCCCGGGTTGGTTCCTCTGGAAACACCATATATTTT | CASSPRVGSSGNTIYF
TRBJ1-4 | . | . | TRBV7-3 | TGTGCCAGCAGCCTCCTCGCACCCCTGCGGGGCGAAAAACTGTTTTTT | CASSLLAPLRGEKLFF
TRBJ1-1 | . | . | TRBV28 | TGTGCCAGCACCCCCCCGCAGAGGGTTCTGAGGGCTTTCTTT | CASTPPQRVLRAFF
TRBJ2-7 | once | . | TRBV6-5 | TGTGCCAGCAGTTACGATGGGGCTTCGAGCTCCTACGAGCAGTACTTC | CASSYDGASSSYEQYF
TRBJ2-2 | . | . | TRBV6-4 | TGTGCCAGCAGCCTTGGGGCCGGGGAGCTGTTTTTT | CASSLGAGELFF
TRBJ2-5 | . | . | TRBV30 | TGTGCCTGGATGAGGGAAGAGACCCAGTACTTC | CAWMREETQYF
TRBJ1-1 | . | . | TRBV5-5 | TGTGCCAGCAGCCAGCAGTTCCCGGGACTGCCTTACACTGAAGCTTTCTTT | CASSQQFPGLPYTEAFF
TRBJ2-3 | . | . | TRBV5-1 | TGCGCCAGCAGCCGAAGCGGATACACAGATACGCAGTATTTT | CASSRSGYTDTQYF
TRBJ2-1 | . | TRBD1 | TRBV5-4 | TGTGCCAGCAGCCTACAGGGGGTTACCTACAATGAGCAGTTCTTC | CASSLQGVTYNEQFF
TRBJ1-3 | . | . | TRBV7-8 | TGTGCCAGCAGCCCTTCAGTCTCTGGAAACACCATATATTTT | CASSPSVSGNTIYF
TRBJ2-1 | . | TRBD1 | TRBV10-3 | TGTGCCATCAGTGCGGGACAGGGGTATGAGCAGTTCTTC | CAISAGQGYEQFF
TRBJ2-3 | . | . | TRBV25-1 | TGTGCCAGCAGTGAAGGGTTCGGTACGCAGTATTTT | CASSEGFGTQYF
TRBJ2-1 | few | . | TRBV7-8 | TGTGCCAGCAGCTTAGACCCCGGGGTGCATGAGCAGTTCTTC | CASSLDPGVHEQFF
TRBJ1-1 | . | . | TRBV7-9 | TGTGCCAGCAGCCAGTCAGTGAACACTGAAGCTTTCTTT | CASSQSVNTEAFF
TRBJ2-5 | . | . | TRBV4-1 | TGCGCCAGCAGCCGGTTAATAGGAGAGACCCAGTACTTC | CASSRLIGETQYF
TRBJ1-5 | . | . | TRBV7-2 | TGTGCCAGCAGCTCGGACAGAAATCAGCCCCAGCATTTT | CASSSDRNQPQHF
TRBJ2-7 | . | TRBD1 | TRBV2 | TGTGCCAGCGCGAGAACAGGGGCCGAGCAGTACTTC | CASARTGAEQYF
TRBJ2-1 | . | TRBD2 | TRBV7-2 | TGTGCCAGCAGCTTAACGCGGGGGGGCTGGGATGAGCAGTTCTTC | CASSLTRGGWDEQFF
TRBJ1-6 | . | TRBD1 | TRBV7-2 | TGTGCCAGCAGCTTAGAGGTTACGGGACAGGGGAATTCACCCCTCCACTTT | CASSLEVTGQGNSPLHF
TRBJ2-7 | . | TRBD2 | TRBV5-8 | TGTGCCAGCAGGTTACTAGCGGGAGGGCCGGGGGAGCAGTACTTC | CASRLLAGGPGEQYF
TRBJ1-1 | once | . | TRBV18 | TGTGCCAGCTCCCAGAACACTGAAGCTTTCTTT | CASSQNTEAFF
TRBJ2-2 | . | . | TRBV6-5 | TGTGCCAGCTGGAGGACGTTTAACAACGGGGAGCTGTTTTTT | CASWRTFNNGELFF
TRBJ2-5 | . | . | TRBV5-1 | TGCGCCAGCAGCTTGGCTTGGGTCTCCGAGACCCAGTACTTC | CASSLAWVSETQYF
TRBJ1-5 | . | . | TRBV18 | TGTGCCAGCTCACCAGGTATTGGCAGGGAAAGCAATCAGCCCCAGCATTTT | CASSPGIGRESNQPQHF
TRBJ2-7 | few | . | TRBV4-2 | TGTGCCAGCAGCCAAGGGGGGTCAGGGGCGACCGAGCAGTACTTC | CASSQGGSGATEQYF
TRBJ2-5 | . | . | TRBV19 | TGTGCCAGTAGTAGACAGCGATCGGAGACCCAGTACTTC | CASSRQRSETQYF
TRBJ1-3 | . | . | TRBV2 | TGTGCCAGCAGTGAAGCTCGTAGGGGAAGATACACCATATATTTT | CASSEARRGRYTIYF
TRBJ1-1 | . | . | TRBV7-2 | TGTGCCAGCAGCTTAAATAGCCCCTGGGAAGAAGCTTTCTTT | CASSLNSPWEEAFF